This TCR beta chain derives from a study of type 1 regulatory T cells. Across the study: An in vitro protocol generated T-allo10, a Tr1-enriched, alloantigen-specific CD4 T cell product.

Via MiXCR, TCRdb re-called the reads, giving one row per CDR3 protein. The data hold some 60,000 distinct CDR3 sequences, with 62% observed a single time. This clonotype appeared once. Its antigen remains unidentified. One end of the junction fails to match germline, which may point to a read error. The TCR originated in a human donor in good health. Sequencing was carried out using cultured non-Tr1 T cells, either the whole culture or a sorted T cell fraction (not recorded which).

The DNA for the CDR3 is TGTGCCTGCAGTTTATTCGGACAGGGATTCATGAACACTGAAGCTTTCTTT. Translating gives CACSLFGQGFMNTEAFF. The rearrangement joins TRBV27 to TRBJ1-1, with 8 bases fitting TRBD1. CDR3 size: 17 residues. Germline loops: CDR1 MNHEY, CDR2 SMNVEV (reference sequence).